This T cell receptor (beta chain) was captured in a study of shared clonotypes between healthy human individuals. TCRdb's copy holds only in-frame clones and misses some; the assay was immunoSEQ multiplex PCR. The sample gives around 2.5 million clones, approximately 93% of which show up once; roughly 0.36% is in the top ten. This clone showed up just once. The source is a man between 18 and 35 years old in good health. Some clones in this sample may be carry-over from other donors' samples. Sequenced: naive CD4+ T cells from PBMCs. This sample's subset: CD45RA+ positively selected.

CDR3: CASSLDTPSYNEQFF. DNA of the CDR3: TGTGCCAGCAGCTTGGACACGCCATCCTACAATGAGCAGTTCTTC. V and J are TRBV5-4 and TRBJ2-1; D is unresolved. The CDR3 covers 15 residues. V lost 0 bases and J 1 base, leaving 8 bases between the germline ends. Germline CDR1 reads SGHNT; CDR2 reads YYREEE (reference sequence).